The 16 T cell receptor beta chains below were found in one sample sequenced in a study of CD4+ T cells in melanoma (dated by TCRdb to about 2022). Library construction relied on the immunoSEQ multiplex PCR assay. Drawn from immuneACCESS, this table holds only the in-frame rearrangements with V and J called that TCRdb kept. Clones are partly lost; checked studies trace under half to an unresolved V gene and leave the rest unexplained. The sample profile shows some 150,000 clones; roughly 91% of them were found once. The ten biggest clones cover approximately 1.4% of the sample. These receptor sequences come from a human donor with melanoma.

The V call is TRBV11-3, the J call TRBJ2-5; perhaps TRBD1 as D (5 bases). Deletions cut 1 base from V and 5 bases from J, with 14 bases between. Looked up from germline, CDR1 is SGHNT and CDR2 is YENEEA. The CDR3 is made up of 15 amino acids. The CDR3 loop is CASSLGPGNGETQYF. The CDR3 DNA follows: TGTGCCAGCAGCTTAGGGCCAGGGAATGGTGAGACCCAGTACTTC.

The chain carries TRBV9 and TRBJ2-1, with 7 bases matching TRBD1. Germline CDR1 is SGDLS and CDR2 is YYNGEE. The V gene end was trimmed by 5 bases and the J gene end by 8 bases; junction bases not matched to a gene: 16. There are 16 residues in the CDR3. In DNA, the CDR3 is TGTGCCAGCAGTAAACAGGGGCGAATTTCAAGGGATGAGCAGTTCTTC. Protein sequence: CASSKQGRISRDEQFF.

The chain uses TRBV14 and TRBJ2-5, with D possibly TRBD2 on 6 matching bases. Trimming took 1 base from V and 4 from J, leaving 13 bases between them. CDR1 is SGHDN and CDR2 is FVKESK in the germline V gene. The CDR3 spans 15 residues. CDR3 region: CASSQARGAPETQYF. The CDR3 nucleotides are TGTGCCAGCAGCCAAGCCCGCGGGGCGCCAGAGACCCAGTACTTC.

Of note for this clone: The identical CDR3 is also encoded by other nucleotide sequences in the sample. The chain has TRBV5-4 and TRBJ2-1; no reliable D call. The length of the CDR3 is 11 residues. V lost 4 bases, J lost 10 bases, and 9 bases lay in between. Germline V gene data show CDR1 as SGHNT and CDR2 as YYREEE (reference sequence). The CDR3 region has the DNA TGTGCCAGCAGCCTGGGCGCGGAGCAGTTCTTC. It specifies CASSLGAEQFF.

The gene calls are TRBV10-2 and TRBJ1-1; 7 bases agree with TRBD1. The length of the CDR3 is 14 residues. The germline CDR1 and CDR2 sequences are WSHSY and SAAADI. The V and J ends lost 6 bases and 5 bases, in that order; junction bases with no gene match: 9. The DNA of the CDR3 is TGCGCCAGCAGAGTACAGGGGCGAGATACTGAAGCTTTCTTT. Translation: CASRVQGRDTEAFF.

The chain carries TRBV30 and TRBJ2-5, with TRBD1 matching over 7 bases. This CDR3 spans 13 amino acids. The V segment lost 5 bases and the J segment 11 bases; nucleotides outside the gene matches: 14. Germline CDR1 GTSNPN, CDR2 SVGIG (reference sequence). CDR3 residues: CAWAGTELSVQYF. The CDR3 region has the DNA TGTGCCTGGGCCGGGACAGAGTTATCGGTGCAGTACTTC.

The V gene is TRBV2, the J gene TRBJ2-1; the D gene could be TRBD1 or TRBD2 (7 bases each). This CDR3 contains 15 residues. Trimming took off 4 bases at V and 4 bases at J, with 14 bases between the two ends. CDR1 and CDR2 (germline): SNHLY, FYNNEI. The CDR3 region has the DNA TGTGCCAGCAGTGGACAGGGAGGGGTTTACAATGAGCAGTTCTTC. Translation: CASSGQGGVYNEQFF.

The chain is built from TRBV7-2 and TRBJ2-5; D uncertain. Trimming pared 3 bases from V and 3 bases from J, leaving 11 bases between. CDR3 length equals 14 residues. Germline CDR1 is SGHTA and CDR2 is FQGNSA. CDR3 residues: CASSFGVRKETQYF. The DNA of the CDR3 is TGTGCCAGCAGCTTTGGGGTTAGAAAAGAGACCCAGTACTTC. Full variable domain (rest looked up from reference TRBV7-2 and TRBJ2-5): GAGVSQSPSNKVTEKGKDVELRCDPISGHTALYWYRQSLGQGLEFLIYFQGNSAPDKSGLPSDRFSAERTGGSVSTLTIQRTQQEDSAVYLCASSFGVRKETQYFGPGTRLLVL.

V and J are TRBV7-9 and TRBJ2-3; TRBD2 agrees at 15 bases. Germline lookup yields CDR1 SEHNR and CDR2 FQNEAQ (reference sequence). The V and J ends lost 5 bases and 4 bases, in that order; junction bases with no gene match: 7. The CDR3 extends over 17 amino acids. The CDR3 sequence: CASSTRTSGGDADTQYF. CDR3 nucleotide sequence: TGTGCCAGCAGCACTCGGACTAGCGGGGGGGATGCAGATACGCAGTATTTT. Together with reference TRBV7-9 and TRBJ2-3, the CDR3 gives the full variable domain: DTGVSQNPRHKITKRGQNVTFRCDPISEHNRLYWYRQTLGQGPEFLTYFQNEAQLEKSRLLSDRFSAERPKGSFSTLEIQRTEQGDSAMYLCASSTRTSGGDADTQYFGPGTRLTVL.

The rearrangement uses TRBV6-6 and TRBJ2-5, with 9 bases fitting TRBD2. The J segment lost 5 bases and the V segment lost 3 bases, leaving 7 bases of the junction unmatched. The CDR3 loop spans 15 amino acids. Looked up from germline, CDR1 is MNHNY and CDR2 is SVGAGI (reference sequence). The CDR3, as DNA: TGTGCCAGCAGTTATTATAGCGGGGGTAGGGAGACCCAGTACTTC. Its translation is CASSYYSGGRETQYF.

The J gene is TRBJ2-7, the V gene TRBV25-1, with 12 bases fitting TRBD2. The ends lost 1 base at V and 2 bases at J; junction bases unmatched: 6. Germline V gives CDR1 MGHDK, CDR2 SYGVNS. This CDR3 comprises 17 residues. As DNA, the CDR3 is TGTGCCAGCAGTGAATCTCTAGCGGGGGGGCCAACCTACGAGCAGTACTTC. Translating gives CASSESLAGGPTYEQYF.

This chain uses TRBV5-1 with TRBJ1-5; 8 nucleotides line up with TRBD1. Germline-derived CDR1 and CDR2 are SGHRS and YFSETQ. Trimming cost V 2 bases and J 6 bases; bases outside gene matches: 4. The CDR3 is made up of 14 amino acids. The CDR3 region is CASSFDRGGQPQHF. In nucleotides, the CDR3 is TGCGCCAGCAGCTTCGACAGGGGAGGTCAGCCCCAGCATTTT. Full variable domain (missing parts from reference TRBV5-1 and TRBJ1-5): KAGVTQTPRYLIKTRGQQVTLSCSPISGHRSVSWYQQTPGQGLQFLFEYFSETQRNKGNFPGRFSGRQFSNSRSEMNVSTLELGDSALYLCASSFDRGGQPQHFGDGTRLSIL.

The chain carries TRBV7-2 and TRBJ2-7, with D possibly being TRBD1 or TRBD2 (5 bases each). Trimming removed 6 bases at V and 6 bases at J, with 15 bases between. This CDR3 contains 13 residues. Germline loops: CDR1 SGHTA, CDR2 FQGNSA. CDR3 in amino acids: CASSSRVAGEQYF. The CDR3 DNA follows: TGTGCCAGCAGTTCCAGGGTGGCGGGCGAGCAGTACTTC.

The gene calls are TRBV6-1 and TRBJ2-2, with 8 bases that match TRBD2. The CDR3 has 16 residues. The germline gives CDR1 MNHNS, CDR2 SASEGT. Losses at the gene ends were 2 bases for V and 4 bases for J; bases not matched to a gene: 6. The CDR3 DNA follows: TGTGCCAGCAGTGAAAGGGCGGGGGGACTCACCGGGGAGCTGTTTTTT. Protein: CASSERAGGLTGELFF.

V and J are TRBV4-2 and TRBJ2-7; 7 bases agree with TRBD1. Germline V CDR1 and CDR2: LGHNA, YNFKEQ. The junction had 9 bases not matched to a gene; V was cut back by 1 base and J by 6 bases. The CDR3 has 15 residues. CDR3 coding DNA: TGTGCCAGCAGCCAAGCGGCAAAGACAGGGTCCGAGCAGTACTTC. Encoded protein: CASSQAAKTGSEQYF.

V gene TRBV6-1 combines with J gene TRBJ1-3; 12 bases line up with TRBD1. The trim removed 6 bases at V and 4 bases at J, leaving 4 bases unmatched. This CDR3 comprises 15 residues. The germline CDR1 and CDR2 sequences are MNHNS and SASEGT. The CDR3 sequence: CASRRGQGAGNTIYF. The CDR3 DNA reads TGTGCCAGCAGGAGGGGACAGGGGGCCGGAAACACCATATATTTT.